This T cell receptor (beta chain) was recovered during a study of OX40 agonist ivuxolimab in advanced cancers. For the study at large: Given to patients was ivuxolimab, an agonistic anti-OX40 (CD134) antibody. Study observations and caveats: CD8+ T cells showed, on average, more clonal expansion than CD4+ cells. At doses 0.1 to 3.0 mg/kg, CD4+ and CD8+ clones expanded.

The CDR3 runs 15 residues. Germline CDR1 reads MNHNS; CDR2 reads SASEGT. V was clipped by 7 bases and J by 4 bases, with 17 bases between them. As to this clone: The antigen remains unidentified.

Some clones are missing from TCRdb's copy, which holds only in-frame ones; the method was immunoSEQ multiplex PCR. The sample contains tens of thousands of clones, 85% to 95% of which appear only once. The genes are TRBV6-1 and TRBJ1-5; maybe TRBD1 (6 bases). This receptor was obtained from an adult with an advanced solid tumor such as melanoma, head and neck, liver or kidney cancer. Sequenced material: CD4+ or CD8+ T cells sorted from blood, taken in a trial of the OX40 agonist ivuxolimab. CDR3 nucleotide sequence: TGTGCCAGCAAGGGGGGGGCAGGGCAAAATCAGCCCCAGCATTTT. Translation: CASKGGAGQNQPQHF.